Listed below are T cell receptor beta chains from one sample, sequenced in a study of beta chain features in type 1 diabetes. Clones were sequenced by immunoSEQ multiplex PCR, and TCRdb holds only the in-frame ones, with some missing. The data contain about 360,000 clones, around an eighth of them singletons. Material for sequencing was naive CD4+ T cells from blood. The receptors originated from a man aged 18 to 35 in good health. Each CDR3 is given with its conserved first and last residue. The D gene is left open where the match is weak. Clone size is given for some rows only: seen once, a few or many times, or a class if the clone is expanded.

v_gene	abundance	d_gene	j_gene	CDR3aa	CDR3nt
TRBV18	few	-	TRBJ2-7	CASSPENSIDEQYF	TGTGCCAGCTCACCAGAGAACAGTATCGACGAGCAGTACTTC
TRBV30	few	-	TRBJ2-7	CAWNMGGSYEQYF	TGTGCCTGGAACATGGGGGGATCCTACGAGCAGTACTTC
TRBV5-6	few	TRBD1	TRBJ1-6	CASSPPGGQGNSPLHF	TGTGCCAGCAGCCCTCCCGGGGGACAGGGAAATTCACCCCTCCACTTT
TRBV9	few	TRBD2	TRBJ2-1	CASSPRIAGGDNEQFF	TGTGCCAGCAGCCCCCGAATCGCGGGGGGTGACAATGAGCAGTTCTTC
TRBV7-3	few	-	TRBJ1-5	CASSEGVNQPQHF	TGTGCCAGCAGCGAGGGGGTCAATCAGCCCCAGCATTTT
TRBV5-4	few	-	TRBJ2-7	CASSFYGQADEQYF	TGTGCCAGCAGCTTTTACGGTCAGGCAGACGAGCAGTACTTC
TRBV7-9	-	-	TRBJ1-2	CASSLALELPYGYTF	TGTGCCAGCAGCTTAGCGCTCGAACTCCCCTATGGCTACACCTTC
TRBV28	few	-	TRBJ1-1	CASRANTEAFF	TGTGCCAGCAGAGCGAACACTGAAGCTTTCTTT
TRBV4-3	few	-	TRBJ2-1	CASSQGDNYNEQFF	TGCGCCAGCAGCCAAGGAGATAACTACAATGAGCAGTTCTTC
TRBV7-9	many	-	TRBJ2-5	CASRTSSGETQYF	TGTGCCAGCAGGACCAGCTCAGGGGAGACCCAGTACTTC
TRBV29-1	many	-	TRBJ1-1	CSGGNTEAFF	TGCTCCGGAGGGAACACTGAAGCTTTCTTT
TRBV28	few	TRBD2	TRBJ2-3	CASSLGGLAGLDTQYF	TGTGCCAGCAGTTTGGGCGGACTAGCGGGACTGGATACGCAGTATTTT
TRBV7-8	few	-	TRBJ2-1	CASSLYRIIHNEQFF	TGTGCCAGCAGCTTATACAGAATAATCCACAATGAGCAGTTCTTC
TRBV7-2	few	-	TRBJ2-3	CASSLEGRAVDTQYF	TGTGCCAGCAGCTTAGAGGGCAGGGCAGTAGATACGCAGTATTTT
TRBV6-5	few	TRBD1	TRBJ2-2	CASSYWTGATGELFF	TGTGCCAGCAGTTACTGGACAGGGGCCACCGGGGAGCTGTTTTTT
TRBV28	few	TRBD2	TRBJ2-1	CASSFGTSVNEQFF	TGTGCCAGCAGTTTTGGGACTAGCGTCAATGAGCAGTTCTTC
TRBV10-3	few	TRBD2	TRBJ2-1	CAISEGAGGPHEQFF	TGTGCCATCAGTGAAGGAGCGGGGGGGCCTCATGAGCAGTTCTTC
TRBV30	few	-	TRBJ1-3	CAWKSAEYSGNTIYF	TGTGCCTGGAAGAGCGCGGAGTACTCTGGAAACACCATATATTTT
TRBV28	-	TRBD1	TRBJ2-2	CASSRPDRENTGELFF	TGTGCCAGCAGCCGTCCGGACAGGGAGAACACCGGGGAGCTGTTTTTT
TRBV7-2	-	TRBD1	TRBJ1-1	CASSSRTGVRRTEAFF	TGTGCCAGCAGCTCGCGGACAGGGGTTAGGCGCACTGAAGCTTTCTTT
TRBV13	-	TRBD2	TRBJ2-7	CASSLETSGRYTYEQYF	TGTGCCAGCAGCTTAGAGACTAGCGGGAGGTACACCTACGAGCAGTACTTC
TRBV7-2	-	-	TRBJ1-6	CASSLASSYNSPLHF	TGTGCCAGCAGCTTAGCGAGCTCCTATAATTCACCCCTCCACTTT
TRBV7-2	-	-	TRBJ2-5	CASSLDIQETQYF	TGTGCCAGCAGCTTAGATATACAAGAGACCCAGTACTTC
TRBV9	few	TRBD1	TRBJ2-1	CASSTQGARNEQFF	TGTGCCAGCAGCACCCAGGGGGCGAGGAATGAGCAGTTCTTC
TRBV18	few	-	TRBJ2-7	CASSPPTDSYEQYF	TGTGCCAGCTCACCACCGACTGACTCCTACGAGCAGTACTTC
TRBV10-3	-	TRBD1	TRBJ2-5	CAISWDRFRETQYF	TGTGCCATCAGTTGGGACAGGTTTAGGGAGACCCAGTACTTC
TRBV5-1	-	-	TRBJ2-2	CASSPLETGNTGELFF	TGCGCCAGCAGCCCCCTCGAGACAGGGAACACCGGGGAGCTGTTTTTT
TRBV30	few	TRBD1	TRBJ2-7	CAWNAGTGRPYEQYF	TGTGCCTGGAACGCAGGGACAGGGAGACCCTACGAGCAGTACTTC
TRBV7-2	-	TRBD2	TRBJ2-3	CASSLAGLAGDTQYF	TGTGCCAGCAGCTTAGCGGGACTAGCGGGAGATACGCAGTATTTT
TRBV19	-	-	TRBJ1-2	CATFSRAGVAYTF	TGTGCCACCTTCAGTCGGGCAGGGGTTGCCTACACCTTC
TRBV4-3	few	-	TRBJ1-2	CASSQDSGPYGYTF	TGCGCCAGCAGCCAAGATTCAGGGCCTTATGGCTACACCTTC
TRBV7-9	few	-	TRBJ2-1	CASSLEGVSYNEQFF	TGTGCCAGCAGCTTAGAGGGGGTATCCTACAATGAGCAGTTCTTC
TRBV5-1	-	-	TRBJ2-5	CASSLATRDMADQYF	TGCGCCAGCAGCTTGGCCACCAGGGACATGGCTGACCAGTACTTC
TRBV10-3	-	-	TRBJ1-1	CAISVAGNTEAFF	TGTGCCATCAGTGTCGCAGGGAACACTGAAGCTTTCTTT
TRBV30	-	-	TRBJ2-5	CAGGAFQETQYF	TGTGCCGGGGGGGCATTCCAAGAGACCCAGTACTTC
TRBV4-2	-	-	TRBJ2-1	CASSQVGGVPYNEQFF	TGTGCCAGCAGCCAAGTGGGGGGAGTACCCTACAATGAGCAGTTCTTC
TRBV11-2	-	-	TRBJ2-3	CASSLLAGGLTDTQYF	TGTGCCAGCAGCTTGCTAGCAGGAGGACTCACAGATACGCAGTATTTT
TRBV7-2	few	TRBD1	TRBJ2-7	CASARQGLYEQYF	TGTGCCAGCGCCAGACAGGGCCTCTACGAGCAGTACTTC
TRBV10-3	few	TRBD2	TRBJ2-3	CATNRGGPSTDTQYF	TGTGCCACAAACCGGGGGGGGCCTAGTACAGATACGCAGTATTTT
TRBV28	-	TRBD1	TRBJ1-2	CASSPWTGKGSGYTF	TGTGCCAGCAGTCCGTGGACAGGGAAAGGCTCTGGCTACACCTTC
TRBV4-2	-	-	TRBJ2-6	CASSQDQWADSSSGANVLTF	TGTGCCAGCAGCCAAGATCAGTGGGCAGACAGTAGCTCTGGGGCCAACGTCCTGACTTTC
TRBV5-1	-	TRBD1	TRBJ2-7	CASSPGQGFNEQYF	TGCGCCAGCAGTCCGGGACAGGGTTTCAACGAGCAGTACTTC